The 28 T cell receptor beta chains presented below share a single source sample, sequenced in a study of shared clonotypes between healthy human individuals. This table comes from immunoSEQ multiplex PCR, and its TCRdb copy is limited to in-frame clones, with some not included. The sample has fewer than 3 million clones, around 90% seen once. Source material: naive CD4+ T cells from PBMCs. The subset is: CD45RA+ positively selected. These TCRs come from a young man in good health. Some clones in this sample may be carry-over from other donors' samples.

The chain employs TRBV5-4 and TRBJ2-5, with 16 positions matching TRBD2. J lost 4 bases, V lost 4 bases, and 7 bases had no gene match. CDR1 is SGHNT and CDR2 is YYREEE in the germline V gene (reference sequence). The CDR3 consists of 17 residues. The chain's CDR3 is CASSQGLAGGSRETQYF. The CDR3 nucleotides read TGTGCCAGCAGCCAGGGACTAGCGGGAGGGAGTCGAGAGACCCAGTACTTC. Combining the CDR3 with reference TRBV5-4 and TRBJ2-5 gives the whole variable domain ETGVTQSPTHLIKTRGQQVTLRCSSQSGHNTVSWYQQALGQGPQFIFQYYREEENGRGNFPPRFSGLQFPNYSSELNVNALELDDSALYLCASSQGLAGGSRETQYFGPGTRLLVL.

This clone was observed a single time. The CDR3 DNA follows: TGTGCCAGCTCAACTGACCAGTATCAGCCCCAGCATTTT. Translating gives CASSTDQYQPQHF. This chain links TRBV18 with TRBJ1-5; D not resolved. V shed 5 bases and J shed 5 bases, with 10 bases lying between them. Looked up from germline, CDR1 is KGHSH and CDR2 is LQKENI. This CDR3 comprises 13 residues.

This clone is a singleton in its sample. The chain is built from TRBV28 and TRBJ1-5; no firm D call. The germline V gene encodes CDR1 MDHEN and CDR2 SYDVKM. The CDR3 spans 11 residues. V lost 4 bases and J lost 9, with 7 bases in between. The CDR3 coding sequence is TGTGCCAGCAGTTGGTTGGGGCCCCAGCATTTT. This gives the protein CASSWLGPQHF.

The chain carries TRBV5-1 and TRBJ2-1, with 10 nucleotides matching TRBD2. Germline V CDR1 and CDR2: SGHRS, YFSETQ. The CDR3 sequence is 19 residues long. V lost 1 base and J lost 4; bases outside the gene matches: 14. CDR3 amino acids: CASSLWASGSPAWYNEQFF. The CDR3 nucleotides read TGCGCCAGCAGCTTGTGGGCTAGCGGGAGTCCGGCGTGGTACAATGAGCAGTTCTTC.

The V call is TRBV6-1, the J call TRBJ2-1, with 8 bases matching TRBD1. The CDR3 is 15 residues long. The germline CDR1 and CDR2 sequences are MNHNS and SASEGT. Trimming at V came to 10 bases and at J to 4 bases, leaving 12 bases not matched to a gene. The CDR3: CATFSGTGDYNEQFF. CDR3 sequence (DNA): TGTGCCACCTTCTCCGGGACAGGCGATTACAATGAGCAGTTCTTC.

The chain couples TRBV7-9 to TRBJ2-1; D unresolved. CDR3 length: 12 amino acids. Germline lookup yields CDR1 SEHNR and CDR2 FQNEAQ (reference sequence). V shed 5 bases and J shed 5 bases, with 7 bases lying between them. The CDR3 is CASSRWDNEQFF. Written as DNA, the CDR3 is TGTGCCAGCAGCCGATGGGACAATGAGCAGTTCTTC.

DNA for the CDR3: TGTGCCAGTAGTATCGCCCATGGGCTAGCGGGGGATCCGATCTACAATGAGCAGTTCTTC. It codes for CASSIAHGLAGDPIYNEQFF. The J gene is TRBJ2-1, the V gene TRBV19, with 10 bases that match TRBD2. This CDR3 is built from 20 residues. V shed 3 bases and J 3 bases; nucleotides not matched to a gene: 17. The V gene's germline CDR1 is LNHDA and CDR2 SQIVND (reference sequence).

Details on this clone: In the same sample, other DNA sequences code for this CDR3. This rearrangement joins TRBV9 to TRBJ2-5; D unresolved. The CDR3 contains 12 residues. Germline CDR1 reads SGDLS; CDR2 reads YYNGEE. The germline V and J ends were trimmed by 0 bases and 3 bases, with 3 bases remaining between them. The CDR3 region is CASSVGEETQYF. CDR3 in DNA: TGTGCCAGCAGCGTAGGCGAAGAGACCCAGTACTTC.

The rearrangement uses TRBV28 and TRBJ1-2; 7 bases align to TRBD1. Per the germline V gene, CDR1 is MDHEN and CDR2 is SYDVKM. V was pared by 10 bases and J by 8 bases, with 16 bases of the junction left unmatched. This CDR3 has 14 residues. The CDR3 DNA sequence: TGTGCCACGAAGGAGACCGACAGGGTTCGGGGCTACACCTTC. It encodes CATKETDRVRGYTF.

The gene calls are TRBV2 and TRBJ1-2; the D is unclear. Germline CDR1 is SNHLY and CDR2 is FYNNEI. The CDR3 spans 13 residues. Trimming left V 1 base short and J 8 bases short, with 11 bases between. In nucleotides, the CDR3 is TGTGCCAGCAGTGAAGATGGGGTGGGCGGCTACACCTTC. Protein sequence: CASSEDGVGGYTF. Full variable domain (outside the CDR3, taken from reference TRBV2 and TRBJ1-2): EPEVTQTPSHQVTQMGQEVILRCVPISNHLYFYWYRQILGQKVEFLVSFYNNEISEKSEIFDDQFSVERPDGSNFTLKIRSTKLEDSAMYFCASSEDGVGGYTFGSGTRLTVV.

The chain carries TRBV5-1 and TRBJ2-7; tentatively, D is TRBD2 (6 bases). V lost 3 bases to trimming and J lost 2 bases, with 18 bases between them. The V gene's germline CDR1 is SGHRS and CDR2 YFSETQ. The CDR3 consists of 16 residues. The CDR3 here is CASSSGGAPRAYEQYF. The CDR3 DNA follows: TGCGCCAGCAGCTCCGGCGGGGCCCCAAGGGCCTACGAGCAGTACTTC.

The rearrangement joins TRBV7-3 to TRBJ2-2; weak D call: TRBD2 (5 bases). The CDR3 length is 18 residues. Deletions cut 1 base from V and 6 bases from J, with 21 bases between. Germline V gives CDR1 SGHTA, CDR2 FQGTGA. CDR3 amino acids: CASSLNSPGIVGAGELFF. The CDR3 nucleotides are TGTGCCAGCAGCTTAAATTCCCCCGGGATTGTCGGCGCCGGGGAGCTGTTTTTT.

This clone has more than one count but fewer than ten. Other nucleotide sequences in the sample specify the same CDR3. V gene TRBV28 combines with J gene TRBJ1-2; D might be TRBD1 (6 bases). Trimming pared 5 bases from V and 7 bases from J, leaving 8 bases between. Germline-derived CDR1 and CDR2 are MDHEN and SYDVKM. The CDR3 is 11 residues long. CDR3 residues: CASSRGGGYTF. The CDR3 DNA follows: TGTGCCAGCAGTAGGGGGGGTGGCTACACCTTC.

V gene TRBV29-1 combines with J gene TRBJ1-4; D remains ambiguous. The CDR3 has 13 amino acids. Germline-derived CDR1 and CDR2 are SQVTM and ANQGSEA. The ends were cut back, 4 bases at V and 8 bases at J, with 14 bases in the middle. CDR3 bases: TGCAGCGTTGTATTCGGGCGACGGGAAAAACTGTTTTTT. It yields the protein CSVVFGRREKLFF. Looking up the rest from reference TRBV29-1 and TRBJ1-4 gives the full variable domain: SAVISQKPSRDICQRGTSLTIQCQVDSQVTMMFWYRQQPGQSLTLIATANQGSEATYESGFVIDKFPISRPNLTFSTLTVSNMSPEDSSIYLCSVVFGRREKLFFGSGTQLSVL.

The chain combines TRBV5-1 with TRBJ2-2, with a tentative D call TRBD2 (5 bases). V was clipped by 1 base and J by 5 bases, with 12 bases between them. The CDR3 length is 15 residues. Germline assignment: CDR1 SGHRS and CDR2 YFSETQ. Here the CDR3 DNA reads TGCGCCAGCAGCTTGATTCCGGGGAAAACCGGGGAGCTGTTTTTT. Protein: CASSLIPGKTGELFF.

The chain carries TRBV6-5 and TRBJ2-7; 9 bases fit TRBD1. CDR1 is MNHEY and CDR2 is SVGAGI in the germline V gene. The junction had 10 bases not matched to a gene; V was cut back by 6 bases and J by 4 bases. The length of the CDR3 is 15 residues. The CDR3 reads CASRTGTGPSYEQYF. Here the CDR3 DNA reads TGTGCCAGCAGAACCGGGACAGGGCCCTCTTACGAGCAGTACTTC.

The rearrangement joins TRBV4-1 to TRBJ2-7; the match to TRBD1 covers 9 bases. Germline CDR1 MGHRA, CDR2 YSYEKL. Losses at the gene ends were 4 bases for V and 2 bases for J; bases not matched to a gene: 9. This CDR3 region has 16 residues. The CDR3 region has the DNA TGCGCCAGCAGCCGTATACAGGGGGCCGGGGCCTACGAGCAGTACTTC. Residues: CASSRIQGAGAYEQYF.

The CDR3 spells CASSLAIGFDEQFF. CDR3 nucleotide sequence: TGTGCCAGCAGCTTAGCGATAGGGTTCGATGAGCAGTTCTTC. The V call is TRBV7-8, the J call TRBJ2-1; no clear D. Germline V gene lookup returns CDR1 SGHVS and CDR2 FQNEAQ. The CDR3 totals 14 residues. V lost 0 bases to trimming and J lost 8 bases, with 11 bases between them.

The chain links TRBV4-1 to TRBJ2-7; TRBD2 matches at 11 bases. Germline V gene sequence: CDR1 MGHRA, CDR2 YSYEKL. The CDR3 loop spans 16 amino acids. Trimming took 1 base from V and 1 from J; bases not matched to a gene: 3. CDR3 in amino acids: CASSQVWTSGSYEQYF. The CDR3 region has the DNA TGCGCCAGCAGCCAAGTCTGGACTAGCGGGTCCTACGAGCAGTACTTC.

The CDR3: CASSVMGRDGELFF. The CDR3, as DNA: TGTGCCAGCAGCGTAATGGGACGAGACGGGGAGCTGTTTTTT. This chain uses TRBV9 with TRBJ2-2, with D perhaps being TRBD1 or TRBD2 (5 bases each). The V and J ends lost 1 base and 7 bases respectively, with 11 bases between them. The CDR3 has 14 amino acids. The germline gives CDR1 SGDLS, CDR2 YYNGEE.

The chain recombines TRBV19 with TRBJ2-3; 7 bases fit TRBD1. This CDR3 region has 15 residues. Germline trimming cut 5 bases from V and 0 bases from J; bases unmatched to any gene: 5. Germline CDR1 LNHDA, CDR2 SQIVND (reference sequence). CDR3 DNA: TGTGCCAGTAGTGAACAGGGGCCTAGCACAGATACGCAGTATTTT. This encodes CASSEQGPSTDTQYF.

CDR3 amino acids: CASSLQAAATNEKLFF. The CDR3 bases are TGTGCCAGCAGCTTACAAGCCGCAGCAACTAATGAAAAACTGTTTTTT. The chain has TRBV7-2 and TRBJ1-4; D is ambiguous. Trimming removed 2 bases from V and 0 bases from J, with 10 bases in between. CDR3 size: 16 residues. The germline V gene has CDR1 SGHTA and CDR2 FQGNSA.

The genes are TRBV11-2 and TRBJ2-7; the match to TRBD2 covers 9 bases. The CDR3 totals 17 residues. The V gene's germline CDR1 is SGHAT and CDR2 FQNNGV. The V and J ends lost 1 base and 1 base, in that order; junction bases with no gene match: 8. The CDR3 nucleotides read TGTGCCAGCAGCTTAGGAGGTTTTAGCGGGAGTTCCTACGAGCAGTACTTC. Its translation: CASSLGGFSGSSYEQYF.

The genes are TRBV6-1 and TRBJ1-1; 9 bases line up with TRBD1. Unmatched junction bases numbered 10, after V lost 6 bases and J lost 8 bases. Looked up from germline, CDR1 is MNHNS and CDR2 is SASEGT. The CDR3 length is 14 residues. The CDR3: CASRRVQGAGEAFF. The CDR3 DNA follows: TGTGCCAGCAGGAGGGTACAGGGGGCGGGCGAAGCTTTCTTT.

The V gene is TRBV29-1, the J gene TRBJ1-3; D is perhaps TRBD1 (5 bases). V lost 0 bases, J lost 4 bases, and 7 bases lay in between. The CDR3 has 13 residues. Germline V gene data show CDR1 as SQVTM and CDR2 as ANQGSEA. CDR3 bases: TGCAGCGTTGAAGAGGGACGGGGAAACACCATATATTTT. This translates into CSVEEGRGNTIYF.

V gene TRBV6-6 combines with J gene TRBJ2-7; D call uncertain. Trimming took off 0 bases at V and 3 bases at J, with 15 bases between the two ends. The CDR3 loop spans 16 amino acids. Germline CDR1 MNHNY, CDR2 SVGAGI (reference sequence). CDR3 DNA sequence: TGTGCCAGCAGTTACTCGAGGTCCCGGTCAGGCTACGAGCAGTACTTC. Its protein product is CASSYSRSRSGYEQYF.

V and J are TRBV6-1 and TRBJ2-1, with D tentatively TRBD1 (6 bases). This CDR3 has 14 amino acids. Trimming took off 4 bases at V and 5 bases at J, with 12 bases between the two ends. The V gene's germline CDR1 is MNHNS and CDR2 SASEGT. The CDR3 nucleotides are TGTGCCAGCAGTGCTAAGGGGGTCCACAATGAGCAGTTCTTC. Protein sequence: CASSAKGVHNEQFF.

As concerns this clone: Other DNA sequences of this sample code for an identical CDR3. The CDR3 bases are TGCGCCAGCAGCTTGGGGTGGGGGACATACGAGCAGTACTTC. This sequence encodes CASSLGWGTYEQYF. V gene TRBV5-1 combines with J gene TRBJ2-7, with D maybe TRBD1 (6 bases). With 0 bases removed from V and 4 bases from J, the gap between germline ends came to 11 bases. Germline loops: CDR1 SGHRS, CDR2 YFSETQ. The CDR3 runs 14 residues.